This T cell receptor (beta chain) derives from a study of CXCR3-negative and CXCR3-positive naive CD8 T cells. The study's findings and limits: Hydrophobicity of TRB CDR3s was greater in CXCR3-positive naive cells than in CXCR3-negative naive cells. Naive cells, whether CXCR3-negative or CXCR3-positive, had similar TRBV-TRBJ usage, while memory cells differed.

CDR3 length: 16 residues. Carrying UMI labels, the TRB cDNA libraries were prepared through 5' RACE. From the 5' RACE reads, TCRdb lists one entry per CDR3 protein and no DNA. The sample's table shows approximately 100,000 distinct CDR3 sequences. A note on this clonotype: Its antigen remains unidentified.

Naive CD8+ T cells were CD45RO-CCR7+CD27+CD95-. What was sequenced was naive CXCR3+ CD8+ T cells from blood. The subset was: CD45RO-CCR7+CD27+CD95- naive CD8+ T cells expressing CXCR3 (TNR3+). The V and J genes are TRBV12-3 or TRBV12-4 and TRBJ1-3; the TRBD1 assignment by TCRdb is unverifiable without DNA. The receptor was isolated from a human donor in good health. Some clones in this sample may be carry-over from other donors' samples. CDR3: CASSPTLDSSGNTIYF.